This TCR beta chain was profiled in a study of T cell responses to AZD1222 COVID-19 vaccine. Looked up from germline, CDR1 is LNHDA and CDR2 is SQIVND (reference sequence). V lost 7 bases and J lost 4, with 10 bases in between. The CDR3 extends over 12 amino acids. The table came from immunoSEQ multiplex PCR; TCRdb's copy has only in-frame clones and leaves some out. The table records roughly 120,000 clones, about 86% of them present only once. J is TRBJ1-2 and V is TRBV19; D uncertain. The TCR originated in an adult in good health. The specimen comprised peripheral blood, sampled on day 0 of AZD1222 vaccination. Here the CDR3 DNA reads TGTGCCAGTATAAGGCCATTCTATGGCTACACCTTC. Its protein product is CASIRPFYGYTF.